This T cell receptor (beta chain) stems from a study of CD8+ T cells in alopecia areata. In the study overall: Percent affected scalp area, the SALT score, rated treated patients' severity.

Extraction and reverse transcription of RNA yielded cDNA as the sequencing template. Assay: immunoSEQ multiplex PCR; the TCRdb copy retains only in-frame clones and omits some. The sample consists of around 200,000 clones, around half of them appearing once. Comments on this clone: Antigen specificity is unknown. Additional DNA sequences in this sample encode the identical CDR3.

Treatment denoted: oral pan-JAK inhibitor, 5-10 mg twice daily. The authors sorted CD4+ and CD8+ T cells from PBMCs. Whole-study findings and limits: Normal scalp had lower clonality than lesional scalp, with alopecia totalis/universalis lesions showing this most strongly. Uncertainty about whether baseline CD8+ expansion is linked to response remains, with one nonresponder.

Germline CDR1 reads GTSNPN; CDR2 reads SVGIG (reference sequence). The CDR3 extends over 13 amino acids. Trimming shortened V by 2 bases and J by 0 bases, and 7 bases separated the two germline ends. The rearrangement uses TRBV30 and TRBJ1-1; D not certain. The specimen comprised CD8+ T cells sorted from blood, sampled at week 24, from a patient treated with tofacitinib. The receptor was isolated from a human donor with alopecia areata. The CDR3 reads CAWSPDVNTEAFF. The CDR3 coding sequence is TGTGCCTGGAGTCCCGACGTGAACACTGAAGCTTTCTTT.